The rows below give T cell receptor beta chains drawn from one sample of a study of human T cells and chemical hapten exposure. One entry per CDR3 protein results from TCRdb running MiXCR on the RACE reads. This table holds fewer than 80,000 distinct CDR3 sequences, about 10% found once. Specimen: whole blood, collected in connection with sensitization to the hapten diphenylcyclopropenone (DPC). The origin of the receptors is a woman aged 25 to 45 with alopecia areata. Some clones in this sample may be carry-over from other donors' samples. The CDR3 runs from the conserved cysteine through the conserved F or W. The D gene is left open where the match is weak. Size values are once, few and many counts, or a class for expanded clones, and some rows have none.

v_call: TRBV7-2
j_call: TRBJ2-6
d_call: NA
clone_size: many
cdr3_nt: TGTGCCAGCAGGACATGGAGCGGGTCCAACGTCCTGACTTTC
cdr3_aa: CASRTWSGSNVLTF

v_call: TRBV11-2
j_call: TRBJ2-5
d_call: TRBD2
clone_size: few
cdr3_nt: TGTGCCAGCAGCTTCGCGGGGGGCTTGGAGACCCAGTACTTC
cdr3_aa: CASSFAGGLETQYF

v_call: TRBV5-8
j_call: TRBJ2-5
d_call: TRBD2
clone_size: NA
cdr3_nt: TGTGCCAGCAGTCCGGGGCTAGCGGTGGGGGAAGAGACCCAGTACTTC
cdr3_aa: CASSPGLAVGEETQYF

v_call: TRBV10-1
j_call: TRBJ2-7
d_call: NA
clone_size: many
cdr3_nt: TGCGCCAGCAGTGAGTCAAGGCTCCCGGTCCCCTACGAGCAGTACTTC
cdr3_aa: CASSESRLPVPYEQYF

v_call: TRBV12-3/TRBV12-4
j_call: TRBJ2-5
d_call: NA
clone_size: few
cdr3_nt: TGTGCCAGCAGTTTATCTGTCGAGACCCAGTACTTC
cdr3_aa: CASSLSVETQYF

v_call: TRBV4-3
j_call: TRBJ1-3
d_call: NA
clone_size: many
cdr3_nt: TGCGCCAGCAGCCAAGGGGCATCTGGAAACACCATATATTTT
cdr3_aa: CASSQGASGNTIYF

v_call: TRBV4-1
j_call: TRBJ2-7
d_call: NA
clone_size: few
cdr3_nt: TGCGCCAGCAGCCAGGACGTGGCGGGGTCGGGCTACGAGCAGTACTTC
cdr3_aa: CASSQDVAGSGYEQYF

v_call: TRBV28
j_call: TRBJ1-6
d_call: TRBD1
clone_size: few
cdr3_nt: TGTGCCAGCAGGGGACAGTCATTAATGCGTTCACCCCTCCACTTT
cdr3_aa: CASRGQSLMRSPLHF

v_call: TRBV30
j_call: TRBJ1-6
d_call: TRBD1
clone_size: many
cdr3_nt: TGTGCCTTAGGGACAGGGATTGATTCACCCCTCCACTTT
cdr3_aa: CALGTGIDSPLHF

v_call: TRBV7-2
j_call: TRBJ2-7
d_call: NA
clone_size: NA
cdr3_nt: TGTGCCAGCAGCTTAGACAGCGGAAGGAACTACGAGCAGTACTTC
cdr3_aa: CASSLDSGRNYEQYF

v_call: TRBV5-1
j_call: TRBJ1-1
d_call: NA
clone_size: many
cdr3_nt: TGCGCCAGCAGGTCCGATGGGATAAATCAAGCTTTCTTT
cdr3_aa: CASRSDGINQAFF

v_call: TRBV18
j_call: TRBJ2-7
d_call: TRBD1
clone_size: few
cdr3_nt: TGTGCCAGCTCGCCCGACAGGGAAGGCGAGCAGTACTTC
cdr3_aa: CASSPDREGEQYF

v_call: TRBV30
j_call: TRBJ1-6
d_call: NA
clone_size: few
cdr3_nt: TGTGCCTGGAGTGTTCGGGGTGGTCCAAATTCACCCCTCCACTTT
cdr3_aa: CAWSVRGGPNSPLHF

v_call: TRBV20-1
j_call: TRBJ2-7
d_call: TRBD2
clone_size: few
cdr3_nt: TGCAGTGCTAAGACGCAGAGCGGGAGGGCCATACTCGAGCAGTACTTC
cdr3_aa: CSAKTQSGRAILEQYF

v_call: TRBV7-9
j_call: TRBJ2-5
d_call: NA
clone_size: NA
cdr3_nt: TGTGCCAGCAGCACCCGACATTTACAAGAGACCCAGTACTTC
cdr3_aa: CASSTRHLQETQYF

v_call: TRBV6-5
j_call: TRBJ2-3
d_call: NA
clone_size: few
cdr3_nt: TGTGCCAGCAGTTCGACAGGTCATGGGGGCACAGATACGCAGTATTTT
cdr3_aa: CASSSTGHGGTDTQYF

v_call: TRBV5-1
j_call: TRBJ2-7
d_call: NA
clone_size: NA
cdr3_nt: TGCGCCAGCAGCGCCGACGCGTACGAGCAGTACTTC
cdr3_aa: CASSADAYEQYF

v_call: TRBV10-3
j_call: TRBJ2-7
d_call: NA
clone_size: NA
cdr3_nt: TGTGCCATCAGTGAACGGCAGGGTAACGAGCAGTACTTC
cdr3_aa: CAISERQGNEQYF

v_call: TRBV7-3
j_call: TRBJ2-6
d_call: NA
clone_size: many
cdr3_nt: TGTGCCAGCAGTTTAGTATCAACCGGGGCCAACGTCCTGACTTTC
cdr3_aa: CASSLVSTGANVLTF

v_call: TRBV5-1
j_call: TRBJ1-1
d_call: NA
clone_size: NA
cdr3_nt: TGCGCCAGCAGGGTCGGGGGATCTGAAGCTTTCTTT
cdr3_aa: CASRVGGSEAFF

v_call: TRBV29-1
j_call: TRBJ1-4
d_call: NA
clone_size: NA
cdr3_nt: TGCAGCGCATTTTGGTCTGAAAAACTGTTTTTT
cdr3_aa: CSAFWSEKLFF

v_call: TRBV29-1
j_call: TRBJ2-7
d_call: TRBD1
clone_size: few
cdr3_nt: TGCAGCGTTGATGTGTTAGGAGGGACAGGGGGCTTGCACGAGCAGTACTTC
cdr3_aa: CSVDVLGGTGGLHEQYF

v_call: TRBV28
j_call: TRBJ2-3
d_call: NA
clone_size: few
cdr3_nt: TGTGCCAGCAGCCACCTTGGAACAGATACGCAGTATTTT
cdr3_aa: CASSHLGTDTQYF

v_call: TRBV11-2
j_call: TRBJ1-2
d_call: NA
clone_size: many
cdr3_nt: TGTGCCAGCAGCTTAGGGCCCACAGACTATGGCTACACCTTC
cdr3_aa: CASSLGPTDYGYTF

v_call: TRBV30
j_call: TRBJ2-7
d_call: NA
clone_size: NA
cdr3_nt: TGTGCCTGGAGCGTTGGCCTAGCGAGGTCTGGCGAGCAGTACTTC
cdr3_aa: CAWSVGLARSGEQYF

v_call: TRBV6-1
j_call: TRBJ1-6
d_call: NA
clone_size: many
cdr3_nt: TGTGCCAGCAGCCAGTTCGTTCGTGGCCTTAATTCACCCCTCCACTTT
cdr3_aa: CASSQFVRGLNSPLHF

v_call: TRBV20-1
j_call: TRBJ2-3
d_call: NA
clone_size: NA
cdr3_nt: TGCAGTGCTAGGCACCCTCAACTAGCCGGGGATACGCAGTATTTT
cdr3_aa: CSARHPQLAGDTQYF

v_call: TRBV6-5
j_call: TRBJ2-7
d_call: NA
clone_size: few
cdr3_nt: TGTGCCAGCAGTCCACGGGTCTCTTCCTACGAGCAGTACTTC
cdr3_aa: CASSPRVSSYEQYF

v_call: TRBV30
j_call: TRBJ1-5
d_call: NA
clone_size: NA
cdr3_nt: TGTGCCTGGAGTGGCCAGGTGAATAGCAATCAGCCCCAGCATTTT
cdr3_aa: CAWSGQVNSNQPQHF

v_call: TRBV18
j_call: TRBJ1-2
d_call: NA
clone_size: few
cdr3_nt: TGTGCCAGCTCACCAGGTCGGACTAACTATGGCTACACCTTC
cdr3_aa: CASSPGRTNYGYTF

v_call: TRBV28
j_call: TRBJ1-2
d_call: TRBD1
clone_size: NA
cdr3_nt: TGTGCCAGCAGTTCCGGACAGGGTGATGGCTACACCTTC
cdr3_aa: CASSSGQGDGYTF

v_call: TRBV4-1
j_call: TRBJ2-1
d_call: NA
clone_size: many
cdr3_nt: TGCGCCAGCAGCCCTTCTGGGGATGAGCAGTTCTTC
cdr3_aa: CASSPSGDEQFF

v_call: TRBV7-2
j_call: TRBJ2-1
d_call: NA
clone_size: many
cdr3_nt: TGTGCCAGCAGCTCTGCGTCCTACAATGAGCAGTTCTTC
cdr3_aa: CASSSASYNEQFF

v_call: TRBV7-9
j_call: TRBJ2-6
d_call: NA
clone_size: NA
cdr3_nt: TGTGCCAGCAGCTTAGCGGGAGACAGCTCTGGGGCCAACGTCCTGACTTTC
cdr3_aa: CASSLAGDSSGANVLTF

v_call: TRBV5-1
j_call: TRBJ1-2
d_call: NA
clone_size: many
cdr3_nt: TGCGCCAGCAGCGTAGGACGGATACCTCTCCACTATGGCTACACCTTC
cdr3_aa: CASSVGRIPLHYGYTF

v_call: TRBV11-2
j_call: TRBJ2-3
d_call: NA
clone_size: many
cdr3_nt: TGTGCCAGCAGCTTCGGTCCTACGGCGGATACGCAGTATTTT
cdr3_aa: CASSFGPTADTQYF

v_call: TRBV5-1
j_call: TRBJ2-3
d_call: NA
clone_size: many
cdr3_nt: TGCGCCAGCAATCCTGGGTGGACAGCAGATACGCAGTATTTT
cdr3_aa: CASNPGWTADTQYF

v_call: TRBV28
j_call: TRBJ1-1
d_call: NA
clone_size: NA
cdr3_nt: TGTGCCAGCAGTCCCGCAGTCTCGGGTCGCACTGAAGCTTTCTTT
cdr3_aa: CASSPAVSGRTEAFF

v_call: TRBV12-3/TRBV12-4
j_call: TRBJ1-1
d_call: NA
clone_size: many
cdr3_nt: TGTGCCAGCAGTCGGCGGGGGGGGATCACTGAAGCTTTCTTT
cdr3_aa: CASSRRGGITEAFF

v_call: TRBV7-9
j_call: TRBJ1-6
d_call: NA
clone_size: NA
cdr3_nt: TGTGCCAGCAGCTGGGGGGGGCTACGGTCACCCCTCCACTTT
cdr3_aa: CASSWGGLRSPLHF

v_call: TRBV6-2/TRBV6-3
j_call: TRBJ2-1
d_call: TRBD2
clone_size: NA
cdr3_nt: TGTGCCAGCAGTTTCCGGGGACTAGCTATCGATGAGCAGTTCTTC
cdr3_aa: CASSFRGLAIDEQFF

v_call: TRBV28
j_call: TRBJ2-7
d_call: TRBD2
clone_size: few
cdr3_nt: TGTGCCAGCAGTTTAAGCCTAGGACTAGCGGGTCCTTGGGGCGAGCAGTACTTC
cdr3_aa: CASSLSLGLAGPWGEQYF

v_call: TRBV6-5
j_call: TRBJ1-2
d_call: NA
clone_size: many
cdr3_nt: TGTGCCAGCAGTTACAAGTCTGGGAACTATGGCTACACCTTC
cdr3_aa: CASSYKSGNYGYTF

v_call: TRBV28
j_call: TRBJ2-5
d_call: TRBD1
clone_size: few
cdr3_nt: TGTGCCAGCAGTTTATGGGGGACAGGGGATGAGACCCAGTACTTC
cdr3_aa: CASSLWGTGDETQYF

v_call: TRBV11-2
j_call: TRBJ2-1
d_call: NA
clone_size: few
cdr3_nt: TGTGCCAGCAGCCCTCGGGGAGGCGGCAATGAGCAGTTCTTC
cdr3_aa: CASSPRGGGNEQFF

v_call: TRBV11-2
j_call: TRBJ2-7
d_call: NA
clone_size: many
cdr3_nt: TGTGCCAGCAGCTTAGAATGGAAAGCCTACGAGCAGTACTTC
cdr3_aa: CASSLEWKAYEQYF

v_call: TRBV20-1
j_call: TRBJ2-7
d_call: TRBD2
clone_size: NA
cdr3_nt: TGCAGTGCTCCGGGGGGCCTAGCGGGAGGGAACTACGAGCAGTACTTC
cdr3_aa: CSAPGGLAGGNYEQYF

v_call: TRBV7-2
j_call: TRBJ2-1
d_call: TRBD2
clone_size: NA
cdr3_nt: TGTGCCAGCAGCTTTAGCGGGAGAGTACCAAATGAGCAGTTCTTC
cdr3_aa: CASSFSGRVPNEQFF

v_call: TRBV6-5
j_call: TRBJ2-4
d_call: NA
clone_size: NA
cdr3_nt: TGTGCCAGCAGTTACCCCACCGGCGCCGCGTACGGGGCCAAAAACATTCAGTACTTC
cdr3_aa: CASSYPTGAAYGAKNIQYF

v_call: TRBV4-2
j_call: TRBJ2-7
d_call: NA
clone_size: few
cdr3_nt: TGTGCCAGCAGCCAAGACTACAGGGTGTTGTCAGTGCAGTACTTC
cdr3_aa: CASSQDYRVLSVQYF

v_call: TRBV7-9
j_call: TRBJ2-7
d_call: NA
clone_size: NA
cdr3_nt: TGTGCCAGCAGCTTAGAGAGGGACGGAGCCTACGAGCAGTACTTC
cdr3_aa: CASSLERDGAYEQYF

v_call: TRBV20-1
j_call: TRBJ1-6
d_call: TRBD1
clone_size: few
cdr3_nt: TGCAGTGCTAACGGACAGGACCCCTATAATTCACCCCTCCACTTT
cdr3_aa: CSANGQDPYNSPLHF

v_call: TRBV14
j_call: TRBJ2-3
d_call: TRBD1
clone_size: NA
cdr3_nt: TGTGCCAGCAGCCAGGGACAGGGGATTCGGACAGATACGCAGTATTTT
cdr3_aa: CASSQGQGIRTDTQYF